A selection of T cell receptor beta chains follows, all from one sample in a study of response to subunit inactivated influenza vaccine. TCRdb reanalysed the RT-PCR reads using MiXCR and keeps one entry per CDR3 protein. Here the sample spans approximately 530,000 distinct CDR3 sequences, roughly 8.2% being singletons. The input for sequencing was PBMCs from blood, taken roughly 24 months after vaccination. Receptors were obtained from a man between 50 and 69 years old who received an inactivated influenza vaccine. CDR3s include the opening cysteine and the closing phenylalanine or tryptophan. The D gene is left open where the match is weak. Clone size is not always given. Where it is, it says once, few, many or a class for expanded clones.

>TRBJ1-2|TRBV2|-|TRBD1
CASSRQGPRLGYGYTF
TGTGCCAGCAGCCGACAGGGACCCAGGCTAGGCTATGGCTACACCTTC
>TRBJ2-3|TRBV4-3|many|TRBD2
CASSQDYGRAPDTQYF
TGCGCCAGCAGCCAAGACTACGGGAGGGCCCCCGATACGCAGTATTTT
>TRBJ2-2|TRBV5-1|few|-
CASSLYGNSGELFF
TGCGCCAGCAGCTTGTATGGGAACTCCGGGGAGCTGTTTTTT
>TRBJ2-1|TRBV20-1|-|-
CSARDPVSGSAREQFF
TGCAGTGCTAGGGACCCCGTCAGCGGGTCGGCGCGTGAGCAGTTCTTC
>TRBJ2-2|TRBV12-3/TRBV12-4|many|TRBD2
CASRHRLAGANGELFF
TGTGCCAGCAGACATCGACTAGCGGGAGCGAACGGGGAGCTGTTTTTT
>TRBJ2-7|TRBV12-3/TRBV12-4|few|-
CASSLRSRHQGSYSYEQYF
TGTGCCAGCAGTTTACGGTCAAGGCATCAGGGGTCCTACTCCTACGAGCAGTACTTC
>TRBJ2-4|TRBV6-5|many|-
CASSYQPMPGLANIQYF
TGTGCCAGCAGTTACCAACCTATGCCCGGACTCGCAAACATTCAGTACTTC
>TRBJ1-2|TRBV4-1|-|-
CASSRRRDGYTF
TGCGCCAGCAGCCGGAGGAGGGATGGCTACACCTTC
>TRBJ1-5|TRBV6-2/TRBV6-3|many|-
CASSLSFQGNQPQHF
TGTGCCAGCAGTCTTTCCTTTCAGGGGAATCAGCCCCAGCATTTT
>TRBJ2-5|TRBV7-2|many|TRBD1
CASSRDRGETQYF
TGTGCCAGCAGCCGGGACAGGGGAGAGACCCAGTACTTC
>TRBJ1-1|TRBV9|few|-
CASSVARGNTEAFF
TGTGCCAGCAGCGTAGCAAGAGGGAACACTGAAGCTTTCTTT
>TRBJ2-7|TRBV5-1|few|-
CASTGRGSGYEQYF
TGCGCCAGCACCGGCCGGGGATCAGGTTACGAGCAGTACTTC
>TRBJ1-5|TRBV10-3|-|-
CAISESVLGSNQPQHF
TGTGCCATCAGTGAGTCCGTTTTAGGAAGCAATCAGCCCCAGCATTTT
>TRBJ1-1|TRBV12-3/TRBV12-4|many|TRBD1
CASSSRQGMNTEAFF
TGTGCCAGCAGTTCAAGACAGGGGATGAACACTGAAGCTTTCTTT
>TRBJ2-1|TRBV20-1|many|TRBD2
CSARDPWTSGRANEQFF
TGCAGTGCTAGAGATCCATGGACTAGCGGGAGAGCAAATGAGCAGTTCTTC
>TRBJ2-2|TRBV10-3|few|TRBD1
CAISAHKGTENTGELFF
TGTGCCATCAGTGCCCATAAAGGGACAGAGAACACCGGGGAGCTGTTTTTT
>TRBJ1-2|TRBV5-6|-|-
CASGSLDYGYTF
TGTGCCAGCGGATCTTTAGATTATGGCTACACCTTC
>TRBJ2-1|TRBV15|few|-
CATSRAGGGLLDNEQFF
TGTGCCACCAGCAGAGCCGGGGGTGGACTACTTGACAATGAGCAGTTCTTC
>TRBJ2-1|TRBV6-2/TRBV6-3|many|-
CASTKRGEQFF
TGTGCCAGCACTAAACGGGGTGAGCAGTTCTTC
>TRBJ2-7|TRBV29-1|few|-
CSVQRSHEQYF
TGCAGCGTCCAAAGGTCCCACGAGCAGTACTTC
>TRBJ2-2|TRBV20-1|few|TRBD2
CSARGVAGRNTGELFF
TGCAGTGCTAGAGGAGTAGCGGGCAGAAACACCGGGGAGCTGTTTTTT
>TRBJ2-7|TRBV4-1|-|-
CASSQVTGFYEQYF
TGCGCCAGCAGCCAAGTGACAGGCTTCTACGAGCAGTACTTC
>TRBJ2-3|TRBV27|-|-
CASSNLGASTDTQYF
TGTGCCAGCTCCAACCTCGGGGCTAGCACAGATACGCAGTATTTT
>TRBJ1-4|TRBV20-1|few|-
CSARNSNEKLFF
TGCAGTGCCCGAAACTCTAATGAAAAACTGTTTTTT
>TRBJ1-1|TRBV4-1|many|TRBD1
CASSQGQGGSSTEAFF
TGCGCCAGCAGCCAAGGACAGGGCGGTTCGAGCACTGAAGCTTTCTTT
>TRBJ1-2|TRBV30|-|TRBD1
CAWSTRGRGYTF
TGTGCCTGGAGTACCAGGGGGCGAGGCTACACCTTC
>TRBJ2-1|TRBV29-1|many|TRBD2
CSVSVAGGGNEQFF
TGCAGCGTTAGTGTAGCGGGAGGAGGTAATGAGCAGTTCTTC
>TRBJ1-1|TRBV20-1|few|-
CSAKRGGYTEAFF
TGCAGTGCTAAACGGGGAGGGTACACTGAAGCTTTCTTT
>TRBJ2-1|TRBV12-3/TRBV12-4|-|-
CASSLGPAYHNEQFF
TGTGCCAGCAGTTTAGGTCCGGCATATCACAATGAGCAGTTCTTC
>TRBJ2-1|TRBV15|few|-
CATSSGSAYNEQFF
TGTGCCACCAGCAGCGGGTCCGCTTACAATGAGCAGTTCTTC
>TRBJ1-5|TRBV10-2|few|-
CASNRESNQPQHF
TGCGCCAGCAACAGGGAAAGCAATCAGCCCCAGCATTTT
>TRBJ2-3|TRBV11-2|few|TRBD2
CASSLDSGGGDTQYF
TGTGCCAGCAGCTTAGACAGCGGGGGTGGAGATACGCAGTATTTT
>TRBJ2-7|TRBV7-8|few|-
CASSLMVSRYEQYF
TGTGCCAGCAGCCTCATGGTATCTCGATACGAGCAGTACTTC
>TRBJ1-2|TRBV20-1|few|-
CSASRDGGGSGYTF
TGCAGTGCTAGTCGGGACGGGGGCGGATCGGGCTACACCTTC
>TRBJ1-2|TRBV25-1|few|TRBD1
CASRSNRGRGDYGYTF
TGTGCCAGCAGGTCAAACAGGGGGCGCGGCGACTATGGCTACACCTTC
>TRBJ1-1|TRBV5-1|few|-
CASSLRGRGAEAFF
TGCGCCAGCAGCTTGCGGGGGCGTGGGGCTGAAGCTTTCTTT
>TRBJ2-1|TRBV4-2|many|TRBD1
CASSQEAGGIGNEQFF
TGTGCCAGCAGCCAAGAGGCAGGGGGCATTGGGAATGAGCAGTTCTTC
>TRBJ1-2|TRBV7-9|-|-
CASSSAFQVMDRGYTF
TGTGCCAGCAGCAGTGCCTTTCAGGTCATGGATCGTGGCTACACCTTC
>TRBJ2-5|TRBV24-1|few|-
CATSAWGEETQYF
TGTGCCACCAGTGCCTGGGGGGAGGAGACCCAGTACTTC
>TRBJ2-7|TRBV4-1|many|-
CASAMTDQTEQYF
TGCGCCAGCGCCATGACGGATCAGACCGAGCAGTACTTC
>TRBJ2-5|TRBV2|many|TRBD1
CASSGQGRTKTQYF
TGTGCCAGCAGTGGACAGGGGAGGACGAAGACCCAGTACTTC
>TRBJ2-7|TRBV6-1|few|-
CASSKGHSSYEQYF
TGTGCCAGCAGTAAGGGACACAGCTCCTACGAGCAGTACTTC
>TRBJ2-6|TRBV12-3/TRBV12-4|-|-
CASSLGKLSGANVLTF
TGTGCCAGCAGTTTAGGGAAACTCTCTGGGGCCAACGTCCTGACTTTC
>TRBJ2-7|TRBV6-1|many|-
CASRRDSGSYEQYF
TGTGCCAGCAGACGGGATAGCGGTTCCTACGAGCAGTACTTC
>TRBJ2-3|TRBV3-1|many|TRBD1
CASSRQGGGDTQYF
TGTGCCAGCAGCCGACAGGGTGGGGGAGATACGCAGTATTTT
>TRBJ2-7|TRBV5-1|-|TRBD1
CASSLGQGGDEQYF
TGCGCCAGCAGCCTTGGACAGGGTGGAGACGAGCAGTACTTC
>TRBJ1-1|TRBV7-2|few|-
CASSLVIQVYTEAFF
TGTGCCAGCAGCTTAGTAATACAGGTTTACACTGAAGCTTTCTTT
>TRBJ2-3|TRBV5-1|few|TRBD2
CASSLSSGGITDTQYF
TGCGCCAGCAGCTTGTCTTCGGGGGGGATCACAGATACGCAGTATTTT
>TRBJ2-3|TRBV28|-|TRBD2
CASSLPGRRRDTQYF
TGTGCCAGCAGCCTCCCCGGGAGGAGGAGGGATACGCAGTATTTT
>TRBJ2-5|TRBV10-3|few|TRBD1
CAIRRQGMETQYF
TGTGCCATCAGGAGACAGGGTATGGAGACCCAGTACTTC
>TRBJ1-3|TRBV28|-|-
CASSLQASGNTIYF
TGTGCCAGCAGTTTACAGGCAAGCGGAAACACCATATATTTT
>TRBJ2-3|TRBV18|-|-
CASSPGRGRSDTQYF
TGTGCCAGCTCACCCGGCCGGGGGAGGTCAGATACGCAGTATTTT